This T cell receptor (beta chain) was captured by sequencing in a study of T cell changes during pregnancy in multiple sclerosis. Repertoires were generated with immunoSEQ multiplex PCR, while TCRdb's copy carries only in-frame clones and drops some. This table holds tens of thousands of clones, around nine tenths found once. V was cut by 1 base and J by 3 bases, with 4 bases left in between. This CDR3 has 12 residues. Germline loops: CDR1 KGHSH, CDR2 LQKENI. The clonotype was recovered from a female donor in good health, enrolled as a control in a pregnancy study. Sequenced here: CD4+ T cells from peripheral blood mononuclear cells, sampled in the third trimester of pregnancy. This chain connects TRBV18 to TRBJ2-7; no reliable D call. CDR3 loop: CASSPLDYEQYF. In DNA, the CDR3 is TGTGCCAGCTCACCACTAGACTACGAGCAGTACTTC.